The 22 T cell receptor beta chains below all came from one sample that was sequenced in a study of CD8 T cells in ankylosing spondylitis. The antigens for these receptors are not known. Study results and caveats: What appeared characteristic of ankylosing spondylitis blood was a TCR beta motif of under 10 highly homologous variants.

TCRdb processed the 5' RACE reads anew with MiXCR; each CDR3 protein has one entry. The table includes 200,000 to 250,000 distinct CDR3 sequences, around 16% detected once. Material for sequencing was blood, either unsorted or a sorted T cell fraction (not recorded which). Receptors were obtained from a male donor with ankylosing spondylitis.

The chain links TRBV6-2 or TRBV6-3 to TRBJ1-1; D is unresolved. Trimming took 3 bases from V and 4 from J, leaving 12 bases between them. The CDR3 has 14 amino acids. Germline V gene sequence: CDR1 MNHEY, CDR2 SVGEGT. CDR3 protein: CASSYEGLGTEAFF. The CDR3 region has the DNA TGTGCCAGCAGTTATGAGGGCTTGGGCACTGAAGCTTTCTTT.

The chain links TRBV4-3 to TRBJ2-1; TRBD2 matches 7 bases. CDR3 length: 14 residues. Germline values: CDR1 LGHNA, CDR2 YSLEER. The trim removed 5 bases at V and 6 bases at J, leaving 7 bases unmatched. This chain's CDR3 is CASSSLAGCNEQFF. The CDR3 bases are TGCGCCAGCAGCTCGTTAGCGGGTTGCAATGAGCAGTTCTTC.

In this sample, this clonotype turned up a few times. V gene TRBV4-1 combines with J gene TRBJ1-6; D is perhaps TRBD1 (5 bases). Trimming pared 0 bases from V and 0 bases from J, leaving 12 bases between. The CDR3 runs to 18 residues. Per the germline V gene, CDR1 is MGHRA and CDR2 is YSYEKL. The CDR3 sequence is CASSQDDMTVSYNSPLHF. CDR3 nucleotide sequence: TGCGCCAGCAGCCAAGACGACATGACAGTCTCCTATAATTCACCCCTCCACTTT.

Only a few counts were recorded for this clonotype. This chain uses TRBV29-1 with TRBJ2-1; 10 bases are shared with TRBD1. Germline V gene sequence: CDR1 SQVTM, CDR2 ANQGSEA. The J segment lost 2 bases and the V segment lost 1 base, leaving 2 bases of the junction unmatched. This CDR3 region has 15 residues. CDR3 region: CSVEGGQGPYNEQFF. The CDR3 DNA is TGCAGCGTTGAAGGGGGACAGGGGCCCTACAATGAGCAGTTCTTC.

This clonotype occurred many times. The gene calls are TRBV12-3 or TRBV12-4 and TRBJ2-3; 10 bases map to TRBD2. Losses at the gene ends were 5 bases for V and 5 bases for J; bases not matched to a gene: 13. CDR3 length: 17 residues. For the CDR3, the DNA is TGTGCCAGCAGTCAACGTAGTCCTAGCGGGGGAGGAGATACGCAGTATTTT. Its translation: CASSQRSPSGGGDTQYF.

The V and J genes are TRBV5-5 and TRBJ1-5; 10 bases map to TRBD1. J was trimmed by 4 bases and V by 6 bases; bases with no gene match: 10. Germline V lookup: CDR1 SGHKS, CDR2 YYEKEE (reference sequence). The CDR3 contains 16 residues. This CDR3 reads CASTKGTGEINQPQHF. CDR3 sequence (DNA): TGTGCCAGCACGAAAGGGACAGGGGAAATTAATCAGCCCCAGCATTTT.

For the CDR3, the DNA is TGTGCCAGCAGTTTACCACGGACAGGGGGGGGATACAATGAGCAGTTCTTC. Its translation is CASSLPRTGGGYNEQFF. The chain uses TRBV12-3 or TRBV12-4 and TRBJ2-1; TRBD1 matches 10 bases. The ends lost 2 bases at V and 4 bases at J; junction bases unmatched: 8. The CDR3 runs 17 residues.

There are a few counts of this clonotype. The V gene is TRBV28, the J gene TRBJ2-1, with D perhaps given as TRBD1 or TRBD2 (7 bases each). V was pared by 5 bases and J by 4 bases, with 15 bases between. The CDR3 consists of 15 residues. CDR1 and CDR2 (germline): MDHEN, SYDVKM. CDR3 amino acids: CASSVQGDYYNEQFF. The CDR3 DNA reads as TGTGCCAGCAGTGTTCAGGGGGACTATTACAATGAGCAGTTCTTC. Full variable domain (rest looked up from reference TRBV28 and TRBJ2-1): DVKVTQSSRYLVKRTGEKVFLECVQDMDHENMFWYRQDPGLGLRLIYFSYDVKMKEKGDIPEGYSVSREKKERFSLILESASTNQTSMYLCASSVQGDYYNEQFFGPGTRLTVL.

V and J are TRBV12-3 or TRBV12-4 and TRBJ2-5, with 8 bases fitting TRBD1. V was pared by 6 bases and J by 2 bases, with 5 bases of the junction left unmatched. This CDR3 is 14 amino acids long. CDR3 residues: CASRATGVQETQYF. In DNA form, the CDR3 reads TGTGCCAGCAGGGCGACAGGGGTGCAAGAGACCCAGTACTTC.

This clonotype was counted ten times or more. The chain carries TRBV20-1 and TRBJ2-2, with D maybe TRBD2 (5 bases). The germline V gene has CDR1 DFQATT and CDR2 SNEGSKA (reference sequence). V was shortened by 5 bases and J by 0 bases, with 7 bases between the two germline ends. The CDR3 is 13 amino acids. This chain's CDR3 is CSAPGANTGELFF. DNA for the CDR3: TGCAGTGCTCCCGGGGCGAACACCGGGGAGCTGTTTTTT.

This clonotype was counted between two and nine times. The rearrangement joins TRBV5-1 to TRBJ2-5; perhaps TRBD2 as D (6 bases). Between the trimmed V and J ends, which lost 1 base and 5 bases, there was a span of 21 bases. Per germline, CDR1 SGHRS and CDR2 YFSETQ. The CDR3 sequence is 17 residues long. CDR3 region: CASSLRSSAQIGETQYF. The CDR3 nucleotides are TGCGCCAGCAGCTTGAGGTCTAGCGCACAGATCGGGGAGACCCAGTACTTC.

In its sample, this clonotype was seen many times. This sequence joins TRBV6-4 and TRBJ1-1, with D uncertain. The CDR3 consists of 15 residues. From germline, CDR1 is MRHNA and CDR2 SNTAGT. Trimming stripped 3 bases from V and 1 base from J, with 12 bases between. DNA for the CDR3: TGTGCCAGCAGTGAAGGAGCAGAGGGGAACACTGAAGCTTTCTTT. Translating gives CASSEGAEGNTEAFF.

CDR3 amino acids: CASSLASASTDTQYF. The CDR3 DNA is TGTGCCAGCAGTCTGGCTAGCGCTAGCACAGATACGCAGTATTTT. This rearrangement joins TRBV6-1 to TRBJ2-3, with D perhaps matching TRBD2 (6 bases). The V and J ends lost 5 bases and 0 bases respectively, with 12 bases between them. CDR1 MNHNS and CDR2 SASEGT come from the germline V gene. There are 15 residues in the CDR3.

This chain joins TRBV12-3 or TRBV12-4 and TRBJ2-7, with D possibly being TRBD1 or TRBD2 (6 bases each). Trimming pared 2 bases from V and 3 bases from J, leaving 14 bases between. The CDR3 spans 15 residues. CDR3 protein: CASSLSGEEDYEQYF. The CDR3, as DNA: TGTGCCAGCAGTTTATCAGGGGAGGAAGACTACGAGCAGTACTTC.

As for this clonotype: A much bigger clone sits one base away, suggesting this may be a read error. The genes are TRBV12-3 or TRBV12-4 and TRBJ2-7; no reliable D call. The CDR3 loop spans 12 amino acids. CDR3 sequence reads: CASSPAPYEPYF. CDR3 nucleotide sequence: TGTGCCAGCAGCCCGGCCCCCTACGAGCCGTACTTC.

The rearrangement uses TRBV3-1 and TRBJ2-5, with TRBD2 identical over 14 bases. Germline V gene data show CDR1 as LGHDT and CDR2 as YNNKEL (reference sequence). V shed 4 bases and J 1 base; nucleotides not matched to a gene: 2. The CDR3 runs 16 residues. The CDR3 DNA follows: TGTGCCAGCAGCCCCGGGACTAGCGGGGGCCAAGAGACCCAGTACTTC. Translating gives CASSPGTSGGQETQYF.

The rearrangement joins TRBV30 to TRBJ2-1; 11 nucleotides agree with TRBD2. V was pared by 4 bases and J by 7 bases, with 9 bases of the junction left unmatched. In germline, CDR1 is GTSNPN, CDR2 SVGIG (reference sequence). The CDR3 spans 15 residues. The CDR3 loop reads CAWNPSGGFGNEQFF. CDR3 sequence (DNA): TGTGCCTGGAATCCTAGCGGGGGGTTTGGGAATGAGCAGTTCTTC.

J is TRBJ2-1 and V is TRBV6-2 or TRBV6-3; 8 bases map to TRBD1. The CDR3 runs 16 residues. The germline V gene has CDR1 MNHEY and CDR2 SVGEGT. V lost 6 bases, J lost 7 bases, and 14 bases stayed unmatched. The CDR3 sequence is CASSPDWQGARNEQFF. In DNA, the CDR3 is TGTGCCAGCAGCCCGGATTGGCAGGGGGCGCGTAATGAGCAGTTCTTC.

A few counts support this clonotype. The rearrangement links TRBV6-5 to TRBJ1-2, with a weak D call TRBD1 (5 bases). The CDR3 runs to 17 residues. CDR1 MNHEY and CDR2 SVGAGI come from the germline V gene. The V end lost 2 bases, the J end lost 8 bases, and 24 bases lay between the germline ends. This CDR3 is CASSYGGAGYNYVGYTF. DNA for the CDR3: TGTGCCAGCAGTTACGGTGGGGCAGGCTATAACTATGTGGGCTACACCTTC.

This clonotype occurred a few times. The chain carries TRBV7-8 and TRBJ1-3, with D possibly being TRBD1 (6 bases). This CDR3 has 17 amino acids. Trimming took 4 bases from V and 2 from J, leaving 18 bases between them. Per germline, CDR1 SGHVS and CDR2 FQNEAQ. CDR3 amino acids: CASSWMADGTPGNTIYF. For the CDR3, the DNA is TGTGCCAGCAGCTGGATGGCCGACGGGACACCTGGAAACACCATATATTTT. Full variable domain (outside the CDR3, taken from reference TRBV7-8 and TRBJ1-3): GAGVSQSPRYKVAKRGQDVALRCDPISGHVSLFWYQQALGQGPEFLTYFQNEAQLDKSGLPSDRFFAERPEGSVSTLKIQRTQQEDSAVYLCASSWMADGTPGNTIYFGEGSWLTVV.

This clonotype was seen a handful of times. This chain links TRBV20-1 with TRBJ2-5; 8 bases fit TRBD1. CDR1 DFQATT and CDR2 SNEGSKA come from the germline V gene (reference sequence). The CDR3 length is 14 residues. V lost 1 base, J lost 3 bases, and 4 bases stayed unmatched. CDR3 sequence reads: CSARGTGQEETQYF. The CDR3 nucleotides are TGCAGTGCTAGAGGGACGGGACAGGAAGAGACCCAGTACTTC.

This clonotype was picked up many times. The J gene is TRBJ2-3, the V gene TRBV5-1; D is unresolved. CDR1 and CDR2 (germline): SGHRS, YFSETQ. Deletions cut 0 bases from V and 4 bases from J, with 3 bases between. The CDR3 has 12 amino acids. In DNA, the CDR3 is TGCGCCAGCAGCTTGGTTCCAGATACGCAGTATTTT. It specifies CASSLVPDTQYF.